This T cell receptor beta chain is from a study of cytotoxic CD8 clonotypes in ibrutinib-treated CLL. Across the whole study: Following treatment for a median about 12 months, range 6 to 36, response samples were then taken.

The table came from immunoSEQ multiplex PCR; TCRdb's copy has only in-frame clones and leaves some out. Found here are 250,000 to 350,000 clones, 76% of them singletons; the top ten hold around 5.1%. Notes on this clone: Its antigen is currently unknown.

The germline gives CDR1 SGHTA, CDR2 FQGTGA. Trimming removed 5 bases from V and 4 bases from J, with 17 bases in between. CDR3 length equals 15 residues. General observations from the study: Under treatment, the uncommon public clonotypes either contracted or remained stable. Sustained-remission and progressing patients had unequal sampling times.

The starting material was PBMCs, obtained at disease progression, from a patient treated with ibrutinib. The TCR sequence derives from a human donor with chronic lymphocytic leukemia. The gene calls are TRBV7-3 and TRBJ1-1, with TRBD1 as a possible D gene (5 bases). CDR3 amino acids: CASSPQGGYSTEAFF. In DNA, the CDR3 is TGTGCCAGCAGCCCGCAGGGTGGGTACAGCACTGAAGCTTTCTTT.